A single sample gave rise to the 9 T cell receptor beta chains below, sequenced in a study of shared clonotypes between healthy human individuals. Using immunoSEQ multiplex PCR, the repertoire was profiled, and TCRdb retains in-frame clones only, with some absent. The sample consists of 980,000 or so clones, 76% of them appearing once. What was sequenced was memory CD4+ T cells sorted from blood. Subset noted: CD45RA-negative fraction. The receptors derive from a man between 18 and 35 years old in good health.

This clone is a singleton in its sample. The chain carries TRBV30 and TRBJ1-2, with 8 bases matching TRBD1. The germline CDR1 and CDR2 sequences are GTSNPN and SVGIG (reference sequence). The CDR3 length is 16 residues. With 1 base clipped from V and 3 bases from J, the junction kept 10 bases outside the gene matches. The CDR3 region is CAWSGGRGRVDYGYTF. DNA for the CDR3: TGTGCCTGGAGTGGAGGCAGGGGGCGAGTTGACTATGGCTACACCTTC.

The chain links TRBV4-1 to TRBJ2-6, with 8 bases identical to TRBD1. In germline, CDR1 is MGHRA, CDR2 YSYEKL. After removal of 4 bases from V and 0 bases from J, the junction contained 5 bases not matched to a gene. The CDR3 sequence is 17 residues long. CDR3 bases: TGCGCCAGCAGCCCGGGACAGGCTCGCTCTGGGGCCAACGTCCTGACTTTC. Its translation: CASSPGQARSGANVLTF.

The V gene is TRBV5-1, the J gene TRBJ2-5; D unresolved. V was clipped by 3 bases and J by 3 bases, with 15 bases between them. This CDR3 spans 15 amino acids. Germline V lookup: CDR1 SGHRS, CDR2 YFSETQ. The CDR3 sequence is CASSSQGRPEETQYF. CDR3 DNA sequence: TGCGCCAGCAGCTCGCAAGGACGGCCGGAAGAGACCCAGTACTTC.

The chain links TRBV5-6 to TRBJ1-2; a weak D match, TRBD1 (5 bases). Trimming took 0 bases from V and 8 from J, leaving 11 bases between them. The CDR3 has 13 amino acids. Germline CDR1 reads SGHDT; CDR2 reads YYEEEE. In DNA, the CDR3 is TGTGCCAGCAGCTTGGAAAAGGGGACGGGCTACACCTTC. Its protein is CASSLEKGTGYTF.

J is TRBJ2-3 and V is TRBV10-3, with D hard to call. The CDR3 is 14 amino acids. Germline CDR1 and CDR2: ENHRY and SYGVKD. Trimming pared 4 bases from V and 0 bases from J, leaving 8 bases between. CDR3 loop: CAISVSKSTDTQYF. The DNA for the CDR3 is TGTGCCATCAGTGTCTCGAAAAGCACAGATACGCAGTATTTT.

V gene TRBV4-1 combines with J gene TRBJ2-7; no firm D call. Between the trimmed V and J ends, which lost 4 bases and 5 bases, there was a span of 12 bases. Germline CDR1 and CDR2: MGHRA and YSYEKL. This CDR3 region has 13 residues. The CDR3 DNA reads TGCGCCAGCAGCCCCCCGATGGGCCACGAGCAGTACTTC. Residues: CASSPPMGHEQYF.

This clone has a handful of counts. The rearrangement links TRBV28 to TRBJ1-1; TRBD1 agrees at 7 bases. There are 13 residues in the CDR3. The trim removed 6 bases at V and 5 bases at J, leaving 6 bases unmatched. The germline V gene encodes CDR1 MDHEN and CDR2 SYDVKM. CDR3 DNA: TGTGCCAGCAGCCCCGGGACAGAGACTGAAGCTTTCTTT. As protein: CASSPGTETEAFF.

The chain recombines TRBV18 with TRBJ2-3; no firm D call. Between the trimmed V and J ends, which lost 0 bases and 1 base, there was a span of 8 bases. Germline loops: CDR1 KGHSH, CDR2 LQKENI. The CDR3 loop spans 15 amino acids. CDR3 coding DNA: TGTGCCAGCTCACCACCGACTCTACGCACAGATACGCAGTATTTT. It codes for CASSPPTLRTDTQYF.

The gene calls are TRBV7-9 and TRBJ2-3; D gene unclear. The CDR3 sequence is 12 residues long. Germline CDR1 is SEHNR and CDR2 is FQNEAQ (reference sequence). V was shortened by 1 base and J by 14 bases, with 13 bases between the two germline ends. CDR3 DNA sequence: TGTGCCAGCAGCTTAGAGGTAAAAGGAGTGTATTTT. Translating gives CASSLEVKGVYF. Together with reference TRBV7-9 and TRBJ2-3, the CDR3 gives the full variable domain: DTGVSQNPRHKITKRGQNVTFRCDPISEHNRLYWYRQTLGQGPEFLTYFQNEAQLEKSRLLSDRFSAERPKGSFSTLEIQRTEQGDSAMYLCASSLEVKGVYFGPGTRLTVL.